This TCR beta chain was recovered during a study of glioma-infiltrating T cells after dendritic cell vaccination. For the study at large: Patients received three intradermal dendritic cell vaccine injections at biweekly intervals.

V lost 6 bases to trimming and J lost 4 bases; unmatched junction nucleotides: 3. The germline V gene has CDR1 MNHEY and CDR2 SVGAGI. The CDR3 runs to 13 residues. Specified time point: after dendritic cell vaccination, including at tumor progression/relapse. Profiling relied on immunoSEQ multiplex PCR, and the TCRdb table lists in-frame clones only, not all of them. The sample consists of tens of thousands of clones, 75% to 90% of them appearing once. V and J are TRBV6-5 and TRBJ2-3, with 8 bases identical to TRBD1. This TCR was sampled from a human donor with glioblastoma. The specimen was blood, collected after dendritic cell vaccination. CDR3 bases: TGTGCCAGCAGGGTACAGGGGGCAGATACGCAGTATTTT. It specifies CASRVQGADTQYF.